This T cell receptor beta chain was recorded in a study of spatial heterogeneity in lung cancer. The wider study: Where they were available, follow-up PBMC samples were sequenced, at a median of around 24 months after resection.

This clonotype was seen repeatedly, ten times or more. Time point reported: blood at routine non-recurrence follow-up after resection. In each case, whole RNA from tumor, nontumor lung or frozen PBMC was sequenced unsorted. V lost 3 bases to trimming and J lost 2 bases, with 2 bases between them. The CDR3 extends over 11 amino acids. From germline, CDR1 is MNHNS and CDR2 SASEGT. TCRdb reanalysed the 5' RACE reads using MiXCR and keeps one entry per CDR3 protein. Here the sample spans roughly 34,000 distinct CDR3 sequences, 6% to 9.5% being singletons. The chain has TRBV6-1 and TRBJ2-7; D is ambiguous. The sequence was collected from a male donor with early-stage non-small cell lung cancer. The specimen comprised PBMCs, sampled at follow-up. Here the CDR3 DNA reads TGTGCCAGCAGTGACCCCTACGAGCAGTACTTC. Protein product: CASSDPYEQYF.